The 15 T cell receptor beta chains listed next were all sequenced from one sample in a study of T cell clonality in common variable immunodeficiency. Study results and limitations: In common variable immunodeficiency, TCR beta chains reportedly carried fewer deletions and N-nucleotide insertions.

What these receptors recognize is not known. TCRdb keeps only in-frame clones here, not all; method: immunoSEQ multiplex PCR. This sample carries over 15,000 clones, none of them present only once. Sequenced sample: peripheral blood mononuclear cells. All receptors come from a human donor with common variable immunodeficiency.

This clone has more than one count but fewer than ten. The CDR3 end falls 3 residues outside the read, so it is completed with the germline J gene. The chain employs TRBV5-1 and TRBJ1-1; D remains unclear. Germline values: CDR1 SGHRS, CDR2 YFSETQ. The CDR3 is 11 amino acids. Trimming removed 2 bases at V and 4 bases at J, with 3 bases between. CDR3: CASSFGTEAFF. Incomplete CDR3 DNA: TGCGCCAGCAGCTTCGGCACTGAA.

This clone has at least ten counts. From the germline J gene comes the end of the CDR3, since the read stops 3 residues before it. The chain has TRBV20-1 and TRBJ2-1; D may be TRBD1 (5 bases). The CDR3 runs to 14 residues. CDR1 is DFQATT and CDR2 is SNEGSKA in the germline V gene (reference sequence). The germline V and J ends were trimmed by 3 bases and 1 base, with 10 bases remaining between them. The CDR3 region is CSASPGHSYNEQFF. The CDR3 bases that were read are TGCAGTGCTAGTCCAGGACATTCCTACAATGAG.

This clone was found a few times. The read terminates 3 residues ahead of where the CDR3 ends, so the germline J gene completes it. This chain uses TRBV5-6 with TRBJ1-6; TRBD1 matches 8 bases. The CDR3 is made up of 14 amino acids. Germline lookup yields CDR1 SGHDT and CDR2 YYEEEE. Trimming at V came to 2 bases and at J to 8 bases, leaving 3 bases not matched to a gene. CDR3 protein: CASSFGQGYSPLHF. The sequenced CDR3 bases are TGTGCCAGCAGCTTTGGACAGGGATATTCACCC.

Of note for this clone: The junction differs from germline at one of its ends, possibly a read error. The read comes to an end 3 residues before the CDR3 does, leaving the germline J gene to fill in the end. The rearrangement joins TRBV7-7 to TRBJ2-2; 8 bases fit TRBD1. The CDR3 extends over 14 amino acids. Per the germline V gene, CDR1 is SSHAT and CDR2 is FNYEAQ (reference sequence). The CDR3 DNA, read in part, is TGTGCTAGCAGCTCCGACAGGGGAAGGGGGGAG. Translation gives CASSSDRGRGE. The CDR3, in full, reads CASSSDRGRGELFF.

Of note for this clone: Coverage ceases 3 residues before the CDR3 finishes, and the germline J gene fills in the end. The V call is TRBV2, the J call TRBJ1-3; the D gene is possibly TRBD1 (6 bases). The CDR3 consists of 15 residues. The germline CDR1 and CDR2 sequences are SNHLY and FYNNEI. The V end was cut by 6 bases, the J end by 4 bases, with 16 bases between. The CDR3 loop reads CASSDAGTRGNTIYF. The part of the CDR3 DNA that was read is TGTGCCAGCAGCGACGCCGGGACAAGAGGAAACACC.

Concerning this clone: The CDR3 is cut off 3 residues early in the read; its end comes from the germline J gene. V is TRBV18 and J is TRBJ2-6; TRBD1 agrees at 10 bases. J gave up 0 bases and V 4 bases, and 3 bases lay outside the gene matches. Germline CDR1 is KGHSH and CDR2 is LQKENI. This CDR3 comprises 17 residues. The CDR3 sequence is CASSLTGGGSGANVLTF. The CDR3 DNA, read in part, is TGTGCCAGCTCACTGACAGGGGGCGGCTCTGGGGCCAACGTC. Full variable domain (rest looked up from reference TRBV18 and TRBJ2-6): NAGVMQNPRHLVRRRGQEARLRCSPMKGHSHVYWYRQLPEEGLKFMVYLQKENIIDESGMPKERFSAEFPKEGPSILRIQQVVRGDSAAYFCASSLTGGGSGANVLTFGAGSRLTVL.

There are a few counts of this clone. The read terminates 3 residues before the CDR3 end, so the remaining end is supplied by the germline J gene. The genes are TRBV18 and TRBJ2-1; 7 nucleotides line up with TRBD2. With 0 bases clipped from V and 0 bases from J, the junction kept 8 bases outside the gene matches. The CDR3 totals 18 residues. From germline, CDR1 is KGHSH and CDR2 LQKENI. CDR3 DNA (partial): TGTGCCAGCTCACCACCGCAATCCGGGGGGAGCTCCTACAATGAG. Translated: CASSPPQSGGSSYNE. The full CDR3 protein is CASSPPQSGGSSYNEQFF.

This clone ranks as medium-sized. The read comes to an end 3 residues before the CDR3 does, leaving the germline J gene to fill in the end. The chain combines TRBV7-9 with TRBJ1-3, with D perhaps matching TRBD1 (5 bases). Looked up from germline, CDR1 is SEHNR and CDR2 is FQNEAQ (reference sequence). This CDR3 contains 12 residues. V lost 6 bases to trimming and J lost 6 bases, with 9 bases between them. CDR3 DNA, as far as it was read: TGTGCCAGCAGTCGAGGGGAAAACACC. This encodes CASSRGENT. The complete CDR3 sequence is CASSRGENTIYF.

With respect to this clone: The CDR3 goes on 3 residues after the read ends, and that part is filled in from the germline J gene. The V gene is TRBV18, the J gene TRBJ1-1; TRBD1 aligns across 7 bases. The CDR3 contains 15 residues. CDR1 is KGHSH and CDR2 is LQKENI in the germline V gene. V shed 2 bases and J 5 bases; nucleotides not matched to a gene: 8. CDR3 protein: CASSPNKGARTEAFF. The sequenced CDR3 bases are TGTGCCAGCTCACCAAATAAGGGGGCACGAACTGAA.

This clone was detected many times. The observed sequence ends 3 residues before the CDR3 terminus, with the missing tail filled in from the germline J gene. This chain uses TRBV7-2 with TRBJ1-5; TRBD1 aligns across 7 bases. Looked up from germline, CDR1 is SGHTA and CDR2 is FQGNSA. The CDR3 is 14 amino acids. V dropped 5 bases and J dropped 6; count of bases not matched to a gene: 7. CDR3 bases read: TGTGCCAGCAGCACCCGACAGGGAAGTCAGCCC. Amino acids: CASSTRQGSQP. The entire CDR3 is CASSTRQGSQPQHF.

This clone was detected many times. The read falls 3 residues short of the CDR3 end, and the missing part is taken from the germline J gene. The V and J genes are TRBV7-6 and TRBJ2-3, with 8 bases lining up with TRBD2. V shed 3 bases, J shed 4 bases, and the junction held 9 bases outside the gene matches. The CDR3 totals 16 residues. Germline-derived CDR1 and CDR2 are SGHVS and FNYEAQ. The DNA read from the CDR3 is TGTGCCAGCAGCTTCTATTCGGGAGGGCGGGCAGATACG. Translating gives CASSFYSGGRADT. The CDR3, in full, reads CASSFYSGGRADTQYF.

This clone came up many times. The CDR3 DNA, read in part, is TGTGCCAGTAGTATGGGACAGTTGAACACTGAA. Encoded protein: CASSMGQLNTE. The CDR3 in its entirety is CASSMGQLNTEAFF. The chain couples TRBV19 to TRBJ1-1; 7 nucleotides match TRBD1. Read coverage stops 3 residues before the CDR3 terminus; the germline J gene supplies the remainder. The CDR3 sequence is 14 residues long. The ends lost 3 bases at V and 0 bases at J; junction bases unmatched: 1. Germline lookup yields CDR1 LNHDA and CDR2 SQIVND (reference sequence).

This clone occurred a few times. CDR3 residues: CASTRQGANTEAFF. Partial CDR3 DNA: TGCGCCAGCACCAGGCAGGGGGCGAACACTGAA. This sequence joins TRBV5-1 and TRBJ1-1, with 8 bases fitting TRBD1. Sequencing ends 3 residues short of the CDR3 end; the germline J gene provides the rest. This CDR3 comprises 14 residues. Germline CDR1 is SGHRS and CDR2 is YFSETQ. The junction had 5 bases not matched to a gene; V was cut back by 6 bases and J by 1 base.

This clone was counted between two and nine times. The read ends 3 residues early relative to the CDR3; the germline J gene fills the gap. This chain connects TRBV6-2 or TRBV6-3 to TRBJ2-7, with TRBD2 identical over 10 bases. The CDR3 spans 14 residues. CDR1 and CDR2 from the germline V gene are MNHEY and SVGEGT. The trim removed 9 bases at V and 1 base at J, leaving 6 bases unmatched. Partial CDR3 DNA: TGTGCCAGTCGACCTAGCGGGGGTTCCTACGAG. This encodes CASRPSGGSYE. The whole CDR3 is CASRPSGGSYEQYF.

This clone has a count of ten or more. With the read ending 3 residues before the CDR3 end, the germline J gene is used to fill in that end. The V gene is TRBV29-1, the J gene TRBJ2-3; 7 nucleotides align to TRBD2. The germline gives CDR1 SQVTM, CDR2 ANQGSEA. This CDR3 contains 13 residues. Trimming at V came to 7 bases and at J to 8 bases, leaving 12 bases not matched to a gene. The sequenced part of the CDR3 DNA is TGCAGCGCGGTGGGAGGGGATCAGGTTACG. Amino acids: CSAVGGDQVT. The whole CDR3 protein reads CSAVGGDQVTQYF.